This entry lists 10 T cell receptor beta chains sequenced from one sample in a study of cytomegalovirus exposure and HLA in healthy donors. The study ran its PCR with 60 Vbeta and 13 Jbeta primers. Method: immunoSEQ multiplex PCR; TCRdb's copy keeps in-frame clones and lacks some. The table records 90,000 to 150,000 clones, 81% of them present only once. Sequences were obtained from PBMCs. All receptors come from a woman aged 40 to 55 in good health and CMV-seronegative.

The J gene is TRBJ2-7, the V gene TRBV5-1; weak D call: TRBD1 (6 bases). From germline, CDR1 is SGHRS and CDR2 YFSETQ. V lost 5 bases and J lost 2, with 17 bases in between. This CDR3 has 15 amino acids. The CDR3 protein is CASSPGGGTTYEQYF. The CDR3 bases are TGCGCCAGCAGTCCTGGGGGCGGTACCACCTACGAGCAGTACTTC.

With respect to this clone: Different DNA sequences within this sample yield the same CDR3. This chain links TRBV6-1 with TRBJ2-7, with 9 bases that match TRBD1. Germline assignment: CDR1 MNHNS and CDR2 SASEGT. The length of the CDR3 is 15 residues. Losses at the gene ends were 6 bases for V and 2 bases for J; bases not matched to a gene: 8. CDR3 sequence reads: CASRYRGLETYEQYF. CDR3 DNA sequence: TGTGCCAGCAGATACAGGGGGCTGGAAACCTACGAGCAGTACTTC.

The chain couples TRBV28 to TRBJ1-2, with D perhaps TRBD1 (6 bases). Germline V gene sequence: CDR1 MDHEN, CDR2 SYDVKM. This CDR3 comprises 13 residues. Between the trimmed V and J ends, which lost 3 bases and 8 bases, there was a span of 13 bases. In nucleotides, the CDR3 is TGTGCCAGCAGTTTTCGGGGGGCGGGGGGCTACACCTTC. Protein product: CASSFRGAGGYTF.

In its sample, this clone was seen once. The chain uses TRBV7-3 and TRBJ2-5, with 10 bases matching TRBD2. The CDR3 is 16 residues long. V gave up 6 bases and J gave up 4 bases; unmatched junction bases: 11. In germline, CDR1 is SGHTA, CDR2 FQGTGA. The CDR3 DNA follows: TGTGCCAGCAGTTTCGGAAGGACTAGCGGAGGAGAGACCCAGTACTTC. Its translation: CASSFGRTSGGETQYF.

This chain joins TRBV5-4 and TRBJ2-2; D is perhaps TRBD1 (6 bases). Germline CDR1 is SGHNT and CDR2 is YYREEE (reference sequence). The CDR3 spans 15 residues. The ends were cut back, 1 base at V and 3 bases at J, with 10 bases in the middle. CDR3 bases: TGTGCCAGCAGCTTGTTAGGGGGATACACCGGGGAGCTGTTTTTT. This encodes CASSLLGGYTGELFF.

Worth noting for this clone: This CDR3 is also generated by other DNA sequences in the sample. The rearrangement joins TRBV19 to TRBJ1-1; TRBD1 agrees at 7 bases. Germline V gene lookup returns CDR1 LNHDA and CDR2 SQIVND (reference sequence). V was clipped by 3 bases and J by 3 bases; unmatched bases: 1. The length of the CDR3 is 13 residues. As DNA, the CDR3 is TGTGCCAGTAGTATCGACAGGGACACTGAAGCTTTCTTT. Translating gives CASSIDRDTEAFF.

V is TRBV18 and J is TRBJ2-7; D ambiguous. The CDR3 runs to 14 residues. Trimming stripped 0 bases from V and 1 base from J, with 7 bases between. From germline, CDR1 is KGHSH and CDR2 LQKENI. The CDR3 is CASSPPHGSYEQYF. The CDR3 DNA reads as TGTGCCAGCTCACCACCGCACGGGTCCTACGAGCAGTACTTC.

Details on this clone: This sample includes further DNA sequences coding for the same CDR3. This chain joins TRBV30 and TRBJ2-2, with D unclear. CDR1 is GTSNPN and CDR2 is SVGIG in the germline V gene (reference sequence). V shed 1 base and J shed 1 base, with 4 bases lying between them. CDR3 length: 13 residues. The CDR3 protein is CAWSEQNTGELFF. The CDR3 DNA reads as TGTGCCTGGAGTGAGCAGAACACCGGGGAGCTGTTTTTT. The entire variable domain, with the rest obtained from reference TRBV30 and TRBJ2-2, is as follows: SQTIHQWPATLVQPVGSPLSLECTVEGTSNPNLYWYRQAAGRGLQLLFYSVGIGQISSEVPQNLSASRPQDRQFILSSKKLLLSDSGFYLCAWSEQNTGELFFGEGSRLTVL.

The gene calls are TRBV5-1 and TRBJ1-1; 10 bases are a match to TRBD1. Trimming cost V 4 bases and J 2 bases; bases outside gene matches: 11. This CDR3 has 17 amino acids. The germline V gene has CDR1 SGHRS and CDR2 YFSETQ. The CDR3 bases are TGCGCCAGCAGCCGACCCCGCGACAGGGGGCGAAACACTGAAGCTTTCTTT. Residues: CASSRPRDRGRNTEAFF. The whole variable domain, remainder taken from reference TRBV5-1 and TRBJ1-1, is KAGVTQTPRYLIKTRGQQVTLSCSPISGHRSVSWYQQTPGQGLQFLFEYFSETQRNKGNFPGRFSGRQFSNSRSEMNVSTLELGDSALYLCASSRPRDRGRNTEAFFGQGTRLTVV.

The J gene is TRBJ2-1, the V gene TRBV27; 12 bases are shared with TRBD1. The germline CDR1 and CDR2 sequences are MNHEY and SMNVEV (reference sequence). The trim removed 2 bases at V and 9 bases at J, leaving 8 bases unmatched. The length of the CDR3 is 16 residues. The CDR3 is CASSLKTGTGGGEQFF. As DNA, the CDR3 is TGTGCCAGCAGTTTAAAGACCGGGACAGGGGGCGGTGAGCAGTTCTTC.